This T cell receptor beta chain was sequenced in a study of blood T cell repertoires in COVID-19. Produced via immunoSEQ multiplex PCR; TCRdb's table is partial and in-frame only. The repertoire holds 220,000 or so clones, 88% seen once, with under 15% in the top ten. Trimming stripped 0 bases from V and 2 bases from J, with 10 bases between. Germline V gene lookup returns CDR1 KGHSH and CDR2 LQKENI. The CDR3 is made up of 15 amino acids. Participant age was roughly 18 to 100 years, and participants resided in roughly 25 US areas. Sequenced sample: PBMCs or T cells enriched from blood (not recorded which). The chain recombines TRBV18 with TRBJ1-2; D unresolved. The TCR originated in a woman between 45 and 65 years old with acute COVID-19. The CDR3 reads CASSPPENGNYGYTF. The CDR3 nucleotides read TGTGCCAGCTCACCACCGGAGAACGGCAACTATGGCTACACCTTC.